What follows describes a single T cell receptor (beta chain). Its antigen is not known. The CDR3 has 14 amino acids. Germline V gene data show CDR1 as MGHDK and CDR2 as SYGVNS. The V and J ends lost 1 base and 0 bases respectively, with 7 bases between them. This record belongs to a study of blood T cells in healthy people across ages. A J-beta primer mix and a sample-barcoded 5' primer were used in a second PCR of about 7 to 12 cycles. TCRdb reprocessed the 5' RACE reads via MiXCR and lists one record per CDR3 protein. The sample holds 550,000 to 600,000 distinct CDR3 sequences; 25% to 30% are singletons and the top ten take approximately 17%. The total RNA that was extracted per sample amounted to at least 5.5 micrograms. Whole-study findings and limits: It was the long-lived donors that had more naive CD4+ cells and higher diversity than aged donors. Significant beta diversity loss was already apparent by age approximately 38, declining roughly linearly.

The TCR originated in a woman aged 70 to 79 in good health. This chain connects TRBV25-1 to TRBJ2-7; D uncertain. Sequencing input: blood. Here the CDR3 DNA reads TGTGCCAGCAGTGAATGCGACACCTCCTACGAGCAGTACTTC. The encoded protein is CASSECDTSYEQYF.